This TCR beta chain is from a study of cytomegalovirus exposure and HLA in healthy donors. Amplification used 60 Vbeta primers and 13 Jbeta primers. This table comes from immunoSEQ multiplex PCR, and its TCRdb copy is limited to in-frame clones, with some not included. The repertoire consists of 200,000 or so clones, with about four fifths occurring once and the leading ten covering about 6%. The sample taken for sequencing was PBMCs. This receptor was obtained from a woman aged 25 to 39 in good health and CMV-seropositive.

The CDR3 DNA reads TGTGCCAGCAGCGCTGGACTAGCGGGGGAGATGGATACGCAGTATTTT. It translates to CASSAGLAGEMDTQYF. The chain uses TRBV5-4 and TRBJ2-3; 13 bases are a match to TRBD2. V dropped 4 bases and J dropped 6; count of bases not matched to a gene: 8. The CDR3 contains 16 residues. Germline CDR1 SGHNT, CDR2 YYREEE (reference sequence).